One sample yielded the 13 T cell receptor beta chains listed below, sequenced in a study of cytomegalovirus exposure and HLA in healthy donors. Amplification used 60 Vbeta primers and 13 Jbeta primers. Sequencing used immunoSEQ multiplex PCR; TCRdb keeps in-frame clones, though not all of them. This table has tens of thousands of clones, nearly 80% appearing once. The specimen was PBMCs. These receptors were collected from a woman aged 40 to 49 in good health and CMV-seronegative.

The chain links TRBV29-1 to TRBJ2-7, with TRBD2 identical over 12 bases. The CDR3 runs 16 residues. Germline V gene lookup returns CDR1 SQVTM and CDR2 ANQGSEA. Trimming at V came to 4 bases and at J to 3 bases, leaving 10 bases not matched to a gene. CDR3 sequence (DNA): TGCAGCGTTGTCTTCCTAGCGGGAGGGAAGAACTACGAGCAGTACTTC. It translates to CSVVFLAGGKNYEQYF.

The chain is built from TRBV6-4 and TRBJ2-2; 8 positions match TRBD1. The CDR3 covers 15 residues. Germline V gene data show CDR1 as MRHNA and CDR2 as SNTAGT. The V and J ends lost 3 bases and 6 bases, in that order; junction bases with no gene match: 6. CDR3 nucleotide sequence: TGTGCCAGCAGTGAGAGGGGACAGGCTCCCGGGGAGCTGTTTTTT. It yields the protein CASSERGQAPGELFF.

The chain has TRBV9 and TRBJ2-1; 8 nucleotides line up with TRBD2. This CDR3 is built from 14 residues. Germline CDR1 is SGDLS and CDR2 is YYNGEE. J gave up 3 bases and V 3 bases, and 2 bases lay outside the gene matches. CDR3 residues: CASSDLAGYNEQFF. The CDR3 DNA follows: TGTGCCAGCAGCGACCTAGCGGGCTACAATGAGCAGTTCTTC.

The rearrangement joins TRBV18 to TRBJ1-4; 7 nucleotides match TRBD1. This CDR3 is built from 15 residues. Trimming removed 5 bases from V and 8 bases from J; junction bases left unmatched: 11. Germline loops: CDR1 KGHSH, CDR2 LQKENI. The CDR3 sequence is CASSGPGADREKLFF. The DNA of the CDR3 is TGTGCCAGCTCAGGGCCCGGTGCGGACAGGGAAAAACTGTTTTTT.

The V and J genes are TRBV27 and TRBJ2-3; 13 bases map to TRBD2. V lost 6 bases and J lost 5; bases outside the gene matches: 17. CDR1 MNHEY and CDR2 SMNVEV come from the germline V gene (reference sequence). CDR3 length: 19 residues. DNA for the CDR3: TGTGCCAGCAGACGGACCGGGACTAGCGGGACCCGCCGGGAAGATACGCAGTATTTT. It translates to CASRRTGTSGTRREDTQYF.

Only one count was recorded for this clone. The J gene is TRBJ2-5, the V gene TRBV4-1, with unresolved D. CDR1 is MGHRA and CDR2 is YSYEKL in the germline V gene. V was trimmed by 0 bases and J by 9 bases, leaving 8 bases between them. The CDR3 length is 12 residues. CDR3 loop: CASSQDIWPQYF. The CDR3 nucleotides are TGCGCCAGCAGCCAAGATATCTGGCCCCAGTACTTC.

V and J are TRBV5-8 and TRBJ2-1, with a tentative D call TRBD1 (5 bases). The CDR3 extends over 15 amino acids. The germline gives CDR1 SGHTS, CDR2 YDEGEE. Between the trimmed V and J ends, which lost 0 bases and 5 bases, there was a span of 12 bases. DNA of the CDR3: TGTGCCAGCAGCTTGGAGGGGTGGCCCGACAATGAGCAGTTCTTC. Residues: CASSLEGWPDNEQFF.

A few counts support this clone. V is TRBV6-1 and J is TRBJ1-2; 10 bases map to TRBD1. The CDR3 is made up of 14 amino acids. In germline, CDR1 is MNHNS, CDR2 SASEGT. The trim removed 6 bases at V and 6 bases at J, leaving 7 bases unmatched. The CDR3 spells CASRTDRGRDGYTF. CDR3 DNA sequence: TGTGCCAGCAGAACGGACAGGGGGAGAGATGGCTACACCTTC.

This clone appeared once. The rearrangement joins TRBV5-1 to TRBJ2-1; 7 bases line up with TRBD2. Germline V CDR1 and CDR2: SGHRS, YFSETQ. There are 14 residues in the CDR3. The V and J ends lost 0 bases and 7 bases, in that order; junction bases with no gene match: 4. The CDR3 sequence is CASSLGLAKNEQFF. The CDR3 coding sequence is TGCGCCAGCAGCTTGGGACTAGCAAAAAATGAGCAGTTCTTC.

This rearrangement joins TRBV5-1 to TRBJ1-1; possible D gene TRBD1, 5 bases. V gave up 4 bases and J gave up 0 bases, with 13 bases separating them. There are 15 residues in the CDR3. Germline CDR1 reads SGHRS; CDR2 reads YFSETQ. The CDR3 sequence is CASSRSTAMNTEAFF. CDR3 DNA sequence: TGCGCCAGCAGCCGGTCGACAGCCATGAACACTGAAGCTTTCTTT.

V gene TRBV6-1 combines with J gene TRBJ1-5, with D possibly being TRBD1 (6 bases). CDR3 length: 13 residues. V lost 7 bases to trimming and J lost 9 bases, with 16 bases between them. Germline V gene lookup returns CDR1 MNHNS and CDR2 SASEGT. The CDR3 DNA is TGTGCCAGCACTCGGGACACAATAACGCCCCAGCATTTT. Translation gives CASTRDTITPQHF.

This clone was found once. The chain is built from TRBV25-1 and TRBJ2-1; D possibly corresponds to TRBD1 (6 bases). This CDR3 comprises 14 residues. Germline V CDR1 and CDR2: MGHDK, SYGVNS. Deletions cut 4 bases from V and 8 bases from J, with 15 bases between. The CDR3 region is CASSGTAPGHEQFF. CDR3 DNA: TGTGCCAGCAGTGGGACAGCTCCAGGGCATGAGCAGTTCTTC. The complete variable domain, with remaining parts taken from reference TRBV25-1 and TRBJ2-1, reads EADIYQTPRYLVIGTGKKITLECSQTMGHDKMYWYQQDPGMELHLIHYSYGVNSTEKGDLSSESTVSRIRTEHFPLTLESARPSHTSQYLCASSGTAPGHEQFFGPGTRLTVL.

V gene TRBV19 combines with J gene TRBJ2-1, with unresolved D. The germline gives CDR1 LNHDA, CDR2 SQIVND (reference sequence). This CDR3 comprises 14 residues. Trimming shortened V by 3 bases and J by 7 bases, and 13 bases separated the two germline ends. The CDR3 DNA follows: TGTGCCAGTAGTATGGCCGTTTCCACAAATGAGCAGTTCTTC. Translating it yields CASSMAVSTNEQFF.